These 10 T cell receptor beta chains share one sample of origin, sequenced in a study of T-cell memory formation after mild COVID-19. Via MiXCR, TCRdb re-called the 5' RACE reads, giving one row per CDR3 protein. The repertoire consists of approximately 260,000 distinct CDR3 sequences, with 15% to 20% occurring once and the leading ten covering over 20%. Sequences were obtained from PBMCs or a T cell subset sorted from them (not recorded which). The receptors come from a man younger than 30 who had mild COVID-19 (a few samples of this study predate the infection). Cell type and time point are not known.

This clonotype was counted between two and nine times. Here the CDR3 reads CASSVGQVIHGEQYV. Written as DNA, the CDR3 is TGTGCCAGCAGTGTCGGACAGGTGATCCATGGCGAGCAGTACGTC. The chain has TRBV6-2 or TRBV6-3 and TRBJ2-7, with 7 bases fitting TRBD1. Germline CDR1 reads MNHEY; CDR2 reads SVGEGT. The CDR3 sequence is 15 residues long. J was trimmed by 6 bases and V by 5 bases; bases with no gene match: 13.

V is TRBV24-1 and J is TRBJ2-5; 11 bases line up with TRBD2. V lost 4 bases and J lost 3; bases outside the gene matches: 9. Germline V CDR1 and CDR2: KGHDR, SFDVKD. The CDR3 length is 17 residues. CDR3 protein: CATSDRLTSGAKETQYF. The CDR3 nucleotides read TGTGCCACCAGTGACCGCCTGACTAGCGGGGCGAAAGAGACCCAGTACTTC.

In its sample, this clonotype was seen a few times. The chain employs TRBV5-1 and TRBJ2-3, with D possibly being TRBD2 (6 bases). Trimming removed 1 base at V and 3 bases at J, with 9 bases between. Looked up from germline, CDR1 is SGHRS and CDR2 is YFSETQ. The CDR3 has 14 amino acids. The CDR3 spells CASSLPSVTDTQYF. The DNA for the CDR3 is TGCGCCAGCAGCTTGCCTAGCGTTACAGATACGCAGTATTTT.

This clonotype appeared a few times. The V and J genes are TRBV5-1 and TRBJ2-5; 12 nucleotides line up with TRBD2. Germline assignment: CDR1 SGHRS and CDR2 YFSETQ. The CDR3 is made up of 15 amino acids. V shed 4 bases, J shed 0 bases, and the junction held 1 base outside the gene matches. Here the CDR3 reads CASSRLAGDQETQYF. The CDR3, as DNA: TGCGCCAGCAGCAGACTAGCGGGGGACCAAGAGACCCAGTACTTC.

The chain uses TRBV6-4 and TRBJ2-2; the match to TRBD2 covers 8 bases. Trimming cost V 0 bases and J 9 bases; bases outside gene matches: 9. The CDR3 totals 16 residues. From germline, CDR1 is MRHNA and CDR2 SNTAGT. CDR3 in amino acids: CASSDSGTRGVRELFF. For the CDR3, the DNA is TGTGCCAGCAGTGACTCCGGGACTAGGGGGGTCCGGGAGCTGTTTTTT.

This CDR3 is CASSPPRGWEQFF. Here the CDR3 DNA reads TGTGCCAGCAGCCCGCCCAGGGGATGGGAGCAGTTCTTC. The genes are TRBV9 and TRBJ2-1; TRBD1 is a possible D gene (6 bases). The CDR3 is 13 amino acids. Germline V lookup: CDR1 SGDLS, CDR2 YYNGEE. V lost 4 bases and J 10 bases, leaving 15 bases between the germline ends.

CDR3 DNA: TGTGCCAGCAGTTACAGCAATCGAGAGACCCAGTACTTC. Its translation: CASSYSNRETQYF. The V and J genes are TRBV12-3 or TRBV12-4 and TRBJ2-5, with unresolved D. With 4 bases removed from V and 4 bases from J, the gap between germline ends came to 10 bases. This CDR3 has 13 residues.

The chain combines TRBV27 with TRBJ1-2; D is undetermined. CDR1 MNHEY and CDR2 SMNVEV come from the germline V gene (reference sequence). CDR3 length: 16 residues. Trimming removed 6 bases at V and 1 base at J, with 18 bases between. CDR3 region: CASSPREQVLNYGYTF. In DNA, the CDR3 is TGTGCCAGCAGCCCCCGTGAGCAAGTCCTTAACTATGGCTACACCTTC.

The table lists this clonotype with a count of one. This chain connects TRBV10-3 to TRBJ1-4, with D possibly matching TRBD1 (5 bases). Germline V CDR1 and CDR2: ENHRY, SYGVKD. The ends were cut back, 10 bases at V and 4 bases at J, with 16 bases in the middle. This CDR3 region has 14 residues. CDR3 sequence (DNA): TGTGCCAGCCGGTTAGGGGTTGGTAATGAAAAACTGTTTTTT. Encoded protein: CASRLGVGNEKLFF.

This rearrangement joins TRBV18 to TRBJ2-6; D might be TRBD1 (6 bases). Per germline, CDR1 KGHSH and CDR2 LQKENI. V lost 2 bases and J lost 8, with 16 bases in between. The CDR3 spans 16 residues. CDR3: CASSPYPDRTSNVLTF. The CDR3 coding sequence is TGTGCCAGCTCACCATATCCAGACAGGACGTCCAACGTCCTGACTTTC.